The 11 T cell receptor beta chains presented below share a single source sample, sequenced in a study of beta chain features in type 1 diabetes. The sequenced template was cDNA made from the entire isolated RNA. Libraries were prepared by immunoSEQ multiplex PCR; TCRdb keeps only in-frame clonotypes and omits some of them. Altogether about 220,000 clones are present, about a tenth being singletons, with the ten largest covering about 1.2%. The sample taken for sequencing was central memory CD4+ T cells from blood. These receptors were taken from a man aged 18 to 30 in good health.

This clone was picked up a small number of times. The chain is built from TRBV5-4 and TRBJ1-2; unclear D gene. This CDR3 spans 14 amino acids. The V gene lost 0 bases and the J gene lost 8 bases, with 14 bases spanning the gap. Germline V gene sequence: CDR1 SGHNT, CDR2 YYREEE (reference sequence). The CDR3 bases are TGTGCCAGCAGCTTGGTTGGCGCAGAGATAGGCTACACCTTC. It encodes CASSLVGAEIGYTF.

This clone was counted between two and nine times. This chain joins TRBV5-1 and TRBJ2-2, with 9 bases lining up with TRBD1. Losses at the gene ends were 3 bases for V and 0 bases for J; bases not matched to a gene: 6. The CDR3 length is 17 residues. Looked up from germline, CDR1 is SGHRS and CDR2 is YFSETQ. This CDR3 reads CASSSRDRASNTGELFF. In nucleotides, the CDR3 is TGCGCCAGCAGCTCCCGGGACAGGGCTTCGAACACCGGGGAGCTGTTTTTT.

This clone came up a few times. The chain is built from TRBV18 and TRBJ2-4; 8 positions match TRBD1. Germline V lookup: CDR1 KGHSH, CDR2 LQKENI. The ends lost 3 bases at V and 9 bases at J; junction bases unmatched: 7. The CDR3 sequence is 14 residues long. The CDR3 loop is CASSPDQGAAIQYF. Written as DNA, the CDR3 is TGTGCCAGCTCACCTGATCAGGGGGCAGCCATTCAGTACTTC.

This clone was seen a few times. The CDR3 nucleotides read TGTGCCAGCAGTTACTCTAATCAGGGGGCGAAAAAACTGTTTTTT. The encoded protein is CASSYSNQGAKKLFF. The chain combines TRBV6-5 with TRBJ1-4, with 8 bases that match TRBD1. The trim removed 0 bases at V and 9 bases at J, leaving 6 bases unmatched. The CDR3 sequence is 15 residues long. From germline, CDR1 is MNHEY and CDR2 SVGAGI.

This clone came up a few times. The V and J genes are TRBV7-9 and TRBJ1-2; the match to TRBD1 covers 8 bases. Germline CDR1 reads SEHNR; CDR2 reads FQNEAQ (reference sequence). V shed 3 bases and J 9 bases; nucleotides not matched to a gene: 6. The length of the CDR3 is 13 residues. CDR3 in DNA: TGTGCCAGCAGCTTCGGGACAGGAGGGAGCTACACCTTC. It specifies CASSFGTGGSYTF.

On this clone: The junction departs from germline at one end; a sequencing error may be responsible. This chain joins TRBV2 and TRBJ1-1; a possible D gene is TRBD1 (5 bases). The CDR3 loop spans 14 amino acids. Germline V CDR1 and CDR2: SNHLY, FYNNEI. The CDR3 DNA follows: TGTGTCAGCAGTAGTGACAGATGGAACACTGAAGCTTTCTTT. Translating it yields CVSSSDRWNTEAFF.

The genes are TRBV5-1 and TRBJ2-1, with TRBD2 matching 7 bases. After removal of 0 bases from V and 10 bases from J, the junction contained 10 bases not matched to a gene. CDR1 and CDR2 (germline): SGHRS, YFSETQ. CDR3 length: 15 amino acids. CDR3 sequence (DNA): TGCGCCAGCAGCTTGGAAGGGGAGGGAACTCGAGAGCAGTTCTTC. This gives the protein CASSLEGEGTREQFF.

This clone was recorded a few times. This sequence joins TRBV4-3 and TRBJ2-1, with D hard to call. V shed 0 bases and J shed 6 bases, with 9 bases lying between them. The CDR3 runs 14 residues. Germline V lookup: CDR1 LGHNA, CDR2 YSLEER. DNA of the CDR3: TGCGCCAGCAGCCAAGATTGGGTCCGCAATGAGCAGTTCTTC. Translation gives CASSQDWVRNEQFF.

The CDR3: CATSRDLRTQRNEQFF. CDR3 nucleotides: TGTGCCACCAGCAGAGATTTGCGGACTCAAAGAAATGAGCAGTTCTTC. The rearrangement links TRBV15 to TRBJ2-1; possible D gene TRBD2, 5 bases. V gave up 0 bases and J gave up 7 bases, with 16 bases separating them. Germline values: CDR1 LNHNV, CDR2 YYDKDF (reference sequence). The CDR3 is 16 amino acids. The variable domain in full, with the rest retrieved from reference TRBV15 and TRBJ2-1, is DAMVIQNPRYQVTQFGKPVTLSCSQTLNHNVMYWYQQKSSQAPKLLFHYYDKDFNNEADTPDNFQSRRPNTSFCFLDIRSPGLGDTAMYLCATSRDLRTQRNEQFFGPGTRLTVL.

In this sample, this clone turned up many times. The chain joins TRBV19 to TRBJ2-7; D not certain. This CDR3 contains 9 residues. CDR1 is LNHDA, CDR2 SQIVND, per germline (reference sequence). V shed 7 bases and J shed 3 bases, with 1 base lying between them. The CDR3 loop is CASNYEQYF. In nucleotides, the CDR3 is TGTGCCAGTAACTACGAGCAGTACTTC.

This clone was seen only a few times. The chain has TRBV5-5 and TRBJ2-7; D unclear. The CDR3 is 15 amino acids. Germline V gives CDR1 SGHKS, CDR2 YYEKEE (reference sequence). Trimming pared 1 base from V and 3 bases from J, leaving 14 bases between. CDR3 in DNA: TGTGCCAGCAGCTTGTTCGACCCCAGCTTCTACGAGCAGTACTTC. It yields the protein CASSLFDPSFYEQYF.